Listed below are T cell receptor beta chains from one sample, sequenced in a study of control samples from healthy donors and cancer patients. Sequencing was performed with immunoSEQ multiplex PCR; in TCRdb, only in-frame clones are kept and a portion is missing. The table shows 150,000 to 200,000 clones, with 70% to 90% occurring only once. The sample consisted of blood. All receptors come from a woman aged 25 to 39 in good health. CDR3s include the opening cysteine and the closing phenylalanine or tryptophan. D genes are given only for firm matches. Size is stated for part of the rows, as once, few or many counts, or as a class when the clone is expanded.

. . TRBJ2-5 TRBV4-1 CASSQEGPQETQYF TGCGCCAGCAGCCAAGAAGGGCCACAAGAGACCCAGTACTTC
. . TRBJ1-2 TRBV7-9 CASSLGWTEGSGYTF TGTGCCAGCAGCTTAGGTTGGACAGAGGGGTCTGGCTACACCTTC
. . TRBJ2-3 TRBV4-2 CASTLRRAITSTDTQYF TGTGCCAGCACCTTAAGAAGGGCAATTACTAGCACAGATACGCAGTATTTT
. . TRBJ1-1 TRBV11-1 CASRQGTTNTEAFF TGTGCCAGCCGCCAGGGGACAACGAACACTGAAGCTTTCTTT
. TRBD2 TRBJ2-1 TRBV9 CASSPAGSSGDEQFF TGTGCCAGCAGCCCAGCGGGTTCTAGCGGGGATGAGCAGTTCTTC
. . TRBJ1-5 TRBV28 CASSFGFWGADQPQHF TGTGCCAGCAGCTTTGGATTCTGGGGGGCAGATCAGCCCCAGCATTTT
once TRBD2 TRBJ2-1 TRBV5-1 CASSSVPGLAYYNEQFF TGCGCCAGCAGCTCTGTCCCGGGACTAGCGTACTACAATGAGCAGTTCTTC
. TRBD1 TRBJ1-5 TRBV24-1 CATSSGQGFNQPQHF TGTGCCACCAGTTCAGGACAGGGATTCAATCAGCCCCAGCATTTT
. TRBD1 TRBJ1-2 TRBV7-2 CASSLVQGSIYGYTF TGTGCCAGCAGCTTAGTACAGGGGAGTATCTATGGCTACACCTTC
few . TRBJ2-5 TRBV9 CASSVGHPQETQYF TGTGCCAGCAGCGTTGGACACCCACAAGAGACCCAGTACTTC
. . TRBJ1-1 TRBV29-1 CSVNYPGRGTEAFF TGCAGCGTGAATTACCCGGGACGGGGCACTGAAGCTTTCTTT
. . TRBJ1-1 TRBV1 CTSSPLNLRQGGIPNTEAFF TGCACCAGCAGCCCGCTGAACCTCCGCCAGGGGGGGATACCGAACACTGAAGCTTTCTTT
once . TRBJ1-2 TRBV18 CASSPDGYYGYTF TGTGCCAGCTCACCCGACGGATACTATGGCTACACCTTC
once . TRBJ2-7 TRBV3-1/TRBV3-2 CASSQDPGTTYEQYF TGTGCCAGCAGCCAAGACCCAGGCACCACCTACGAGCAGTACTTC
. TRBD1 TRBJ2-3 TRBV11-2 CASSLAGGRPTDTQYF TGTGCCAGCAGCTTAGCAGGGGGCCGTCCCACAGATACGCAGTATTTT
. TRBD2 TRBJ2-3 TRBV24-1 CATSDRTSGADTQYF TGTGCCACCAGTGATAGGACTAGCGGTGCAGATACGCAGTATTTT
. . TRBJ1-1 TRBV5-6 CASSLFPGDTEAFF TGTGCCAGCAGCTTGTTCCCGGGGGACACTGAAGCTTTCTTT
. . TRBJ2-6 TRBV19 CASTQGGGANVLTF TGTGCCAGTACCCAGGGCGGTGGGGCCAACGTCCTGACTTTC
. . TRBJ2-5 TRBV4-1 CASSQGPVKETQYF TGCGCCAGCAGCCAAGGTCCTGTGAAAGAGACCCAGTACTTC
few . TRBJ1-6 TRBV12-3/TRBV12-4 CASSLVQTQPLHF TGTGCCAGCAGTTTAGTCCAGACACAACCCCTCCACTTT
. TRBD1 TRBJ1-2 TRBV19 CASRDRVTEDGYTF TGTGCCAGTAGGGACAGGGTGACAGAGGACGGCTACACCTTC